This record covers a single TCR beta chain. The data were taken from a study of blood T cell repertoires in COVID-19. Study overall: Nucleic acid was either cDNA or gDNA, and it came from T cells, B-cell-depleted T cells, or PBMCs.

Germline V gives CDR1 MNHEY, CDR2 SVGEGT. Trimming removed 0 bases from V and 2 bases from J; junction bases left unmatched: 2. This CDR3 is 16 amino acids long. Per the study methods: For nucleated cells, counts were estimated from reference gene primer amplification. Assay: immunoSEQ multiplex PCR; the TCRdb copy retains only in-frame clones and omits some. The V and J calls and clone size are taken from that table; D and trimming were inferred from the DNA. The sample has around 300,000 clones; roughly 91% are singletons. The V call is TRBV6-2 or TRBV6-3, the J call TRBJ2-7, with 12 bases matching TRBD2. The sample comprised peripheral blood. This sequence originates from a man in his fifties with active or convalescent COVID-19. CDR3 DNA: TGTGCCAGCAGTTACTCGAGGACTAGCGGGACCTACGAGCAGTACTTC. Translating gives CASSYSRTSGTYEQYF.